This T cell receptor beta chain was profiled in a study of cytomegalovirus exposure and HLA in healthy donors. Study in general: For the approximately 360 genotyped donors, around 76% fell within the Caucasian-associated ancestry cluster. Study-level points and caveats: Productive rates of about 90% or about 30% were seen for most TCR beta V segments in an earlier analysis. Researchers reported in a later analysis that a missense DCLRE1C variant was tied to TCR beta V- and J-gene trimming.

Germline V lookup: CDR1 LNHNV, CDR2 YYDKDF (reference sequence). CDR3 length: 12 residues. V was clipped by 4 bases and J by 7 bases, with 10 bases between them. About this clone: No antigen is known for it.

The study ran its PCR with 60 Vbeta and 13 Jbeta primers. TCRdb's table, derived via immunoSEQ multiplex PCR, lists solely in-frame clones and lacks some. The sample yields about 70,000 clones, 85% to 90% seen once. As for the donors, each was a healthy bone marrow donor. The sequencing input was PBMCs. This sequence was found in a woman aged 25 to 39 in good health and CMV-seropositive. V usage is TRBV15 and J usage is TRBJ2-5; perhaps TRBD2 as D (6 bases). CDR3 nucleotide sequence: TGTGCCACCAGCATGGGACTCGGGACCCAGTACTTC. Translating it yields CATSMGLGTQYF.